This T cell receptor (beta chain) derives from a study of T-cell reconstitution after alpha-beta-depleted transplantation in children. The junction had 27 bases not matched to a gene; V was cut back by 5 bases and J by 13 bases. CDR1 and CDR2 from the germline V gene are MGHDK and SYGVNS. This CDR3 is built from 20 residues. This clonotype turned up a few times. Unique molecular identifiers featured in how the TCRbeta library was prepared. TCRdb itself ran the PCR reads through MiXCR, one entry per CDR3 protein. Counted here are 450,000 to 600,000 distinct CDR3 sequences, around 20% occurring once; the ten biggest clones make up 3.3%.

This rearrangement joins TRBV25-1 to TRBJ1-6; 9 nucleotides match TRBD1. Sequencing was performed on PBMCs from the stem cell graft donor, taken from the stem cell graft. This TCR came from a human donor who donated a stem cell graft to a child with acute lymphoblastic leukemia. This CDR3 reads CASSPTGGADNKGLFSPLHF. The DNA for the CDR3 is TGTGCCAGCAGTCCCACAGGGGGCGCGGATAATAAAGGTCTATTCTCGCCCCTCCACTTT.